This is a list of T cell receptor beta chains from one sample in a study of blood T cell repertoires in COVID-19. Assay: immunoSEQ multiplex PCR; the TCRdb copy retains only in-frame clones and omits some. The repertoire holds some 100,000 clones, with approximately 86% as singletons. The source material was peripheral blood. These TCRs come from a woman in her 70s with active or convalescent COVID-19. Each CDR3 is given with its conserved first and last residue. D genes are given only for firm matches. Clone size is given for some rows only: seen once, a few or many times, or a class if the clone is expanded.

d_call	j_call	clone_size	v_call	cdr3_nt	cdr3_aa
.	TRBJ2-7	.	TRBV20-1	TGCAGTGCTAGTGCGGGACTGGATCTCTACGAGCAGTACTTC	CSASAGLDLYEQYF
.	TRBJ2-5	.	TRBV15	TGTGCCACCAGCTCTAACCGAGTACGAGACAAGCAGTACTTC	CATSSNRVRDKQYF
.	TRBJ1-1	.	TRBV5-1	TGCGCCAGCAGTCCTACAGGAGCCCTCAACACTGAAGCTTTCTTT	CASSPTGALNTEAFF
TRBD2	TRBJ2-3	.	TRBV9	TGTGCCAGCAGCGCGAGCGGGACGAGCACAGATACGCAGTATTTT	CASSASGTSTDTQYF
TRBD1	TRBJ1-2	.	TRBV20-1	TGCAGTGCTAGTTTTAGAATTGGGGAGTCAGGGGGTGACACCTTC	CSASFRIGESGGDTF
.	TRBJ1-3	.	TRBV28	TGTGCCAGCAGTCTACTAGGGCGCGGAAACACCATATATTTT	CASSLLGRGNTIYF
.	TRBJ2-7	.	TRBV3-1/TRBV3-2	TGTGCCAGCAGCCAAGGTATGGGAGAATACTACGAGCAGTACTTC	CASSQGMGEYYEQYF
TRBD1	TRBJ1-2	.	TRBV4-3	TGCGCCAGCAGCCTGGACAGGGCCGCGACGTACTATGGCTACACCTTC	CASSLDRAATYYGYTF
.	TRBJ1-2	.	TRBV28	TGTGCCAGCAGTCAAGGGAGCGCTGGCTACACCTTC	CASSQGSAGYTF
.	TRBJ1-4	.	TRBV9	TGTGCCAGCAGCGAAGGGGTGGAGAATGAAAAACTGTTTTTT	CASSEGVENEKLFF
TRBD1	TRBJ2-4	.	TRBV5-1	TGCGCCAGCAGCCTTACAGGGGTAGCCAAAAACATTCAGTACTTC	CASSLTGVAKNIQYF
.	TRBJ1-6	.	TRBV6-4	TGTGCCAGCAGGGCAACAGGGAACTATAATTCACCCCTCCACTTT	CASRATGNYNSPLHF
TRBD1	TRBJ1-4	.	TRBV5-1	TGCGCCAGCAGCTTGACAGGGGGAGCAACTAATGAAAAACTGTTTTTT	CASSLTGGATNEKLFF
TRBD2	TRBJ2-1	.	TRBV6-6	TGTGCCAGCAGTTACTCCGGACTAGCGGATAACAATGAGCAGTTCTTC	CASSYSGLADNNEQFF
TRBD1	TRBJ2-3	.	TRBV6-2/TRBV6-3	TGTGCCAGCAGTTCCAGGGACAGAACCGCCGCAGATACGCAGTATTTT	CASSSRDRTAADTQYF
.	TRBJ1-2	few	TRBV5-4	TGTGCCAGCAGCTTGCAAACAGGGTTTTCTCCCTATGGCTACACCTTC	CASSLQTGFSPYGYTF
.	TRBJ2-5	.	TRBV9	TGTGCCAGCAGCGTAGCGGGGGTGGAGGAGACCCAGTACTTC	CASSVAGVEETQYF
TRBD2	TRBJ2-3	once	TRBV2	TGTGCCAGCAGTGAACTAGGGCGTAGCGGGACAGATACGCAGTATTTT	CASSELGRSGTDTQYF
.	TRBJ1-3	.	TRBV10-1	TGCGCCAGCAGTGACAATTTTTCTGGAAACACCATATATTTT	CASSDNFSGNTIYF
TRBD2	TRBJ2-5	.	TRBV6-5	TGTGCCAGCAATTACGGGGGGGAGGAGACCCAGTACTTC	CASNYGGEETQYF